One sample yielded the 29 T cell receptor beta chains listed below, sequenced in a study of identical twins. TCRdb called the 5' RACE reads again in MiXCR, with one record for every CDR3 protein. The repertoire holds 500,000 to 550,000 distinct CDR3 sequences, with 20% to 25% as singletons. The sample also formed part of further work on yellow fever vaccine responses in identical twins.

Sequencing was done on a sample of CD4+ T cells sorted from blood. All receptors derive from a woman between 18 and 30 years old in good health.

This clonotype was seen a single time. The chain couples TRBV18 to TRBJ2-3; D perhaps matches TRBD2 (6 bases). The CDR3 contains 16 residues. The V end lost 3 bases, the J end lost 4 bases, and 17 bases lay between the germline ends. CDR1 and CDR2 (germline): KGHSH, LQKENI. CDR3 loop: CASSPRIGGRSDTQYF. The CDR3 DNA reads as TGTGCCAGCTCACCGAGGATAGGAGGGAGATCAGATACGCAGTATTTT.

V and J are TRBV4-1 and TRBJ2-1, with D perhaps TRBD1 (6 bases). The CDR3 covers 17 residues. The germline V and J ends were trimmed by 1 base and 8 bases, with 21 bases remaining between them. Germline V gene sequence: CDR1 MGHRA, CDR2 YSYEKL. CDR3 nucleotides: TGCGCCAGCAGCCAAGGTCTGAACGCAGGGGATAACTATGAGCAGTTCTTC. Its protein is CASSQGLNAGDNYEQFF.

This clonotype came up many times. The V gene is TRBV3-1, the J gene TRBJ2-5, with 10 bases fitting TRBD2. V lost 4 bases to trimming and J lost 5 bases; unmatched junction nucleotides: 4. The CDR3 loop spans 14 amino acids. Germline V gives CDR1 LGHDT, CDR2 YNNKEL (reference sequence). The CDR3 region has the DNA TGTGCCAGCAGCCCTAGCGGGAGTGGTGAGACCCAGTACTTC. Translated, it gives CASSPSGSGETQYF.

The CDR3 DNA follows: TGTGCCAGCAGTGACCCGGGCACTGAAGCTTTCTTT. Translated: CASSDPGTEAFF. This chain uses TRBV28 with TRBJ1-1; D is ambiguous. V was pared by 5 bases and J by 4 bases, with 8 bases between. From germline, CDR1 is MDHEN and CDR2 SYDVKM. This CDR3 is built from 12 residues. Full variable domain (rest looked up from reference TRBV28 and TRBJ1-1): DVKVTQSSRYLVKRTGEKVFLECVQDMDHENMFWYRQDPGLGLRLIYFSYDVKMKEKGDIPEGYSVSREKKERFSLILESASTNQTSMYLCASSDPGTEAFFGQGTRLTVV.

This clonotype occurred a few times. This chain uses TRBV29-1 with TRBJ2-1, with 14 bases that match TRBD2. With 3 bases clipped from V and 6 bases from J, the junction kept 7 bases outside the gene matches. Germline loops: CDR1 SQVTM, CDR2 ANQGSEA. The CDR3 is 16 residues long. As DNA, the CDR3 is TGCAGCGTTGACAGACTAGCGGGGGGGATTCTCAATGAGCAGTTCTTC. As protein: CSVDRLAGGILNEQFF.

The J gene is TRBJ2-3, the V gene TRBV20-1; 10 positions agree with TRBD1. Germline lookup yields CDR1 DFQATT and CDR2 SNEGSKA (reference sequence). This CDR3 has 15 amino acids. The trim removed 6 bases at V and 1 base at J, leaving 7 bases unmatched. The chain's CDR3 is CSAARQGARTDTQYF. CDR3 in DNA: TGCAGTGCCGCGAGACAGGGGGCGCGCACAGATACGCAGTATTTT.

This clonotype occurred once. This sequence joins TRBV10-2 and TRBJ1-3; TRBD1 aligns across 8 bases. Germline V gene sequence: CDR1 WSHSY, CDR2 SAAADI. Trimming took 3 bases from V and 0 from J; bases not matched to a gene: 7. This CDR3 has 17 amino acids. CDR3 nucleotide sequence: TGCGCCAGCAGTGACCCAAACAGGGGGAACTCTGGAAACACCATATATTTT. Encoded protein: CASSDPNRGNSGNTIYF.

V usage is TRBV13 and J usage is TRBJ2-2; 9 bases match TRBD2. With V trimmed by 3 bases and J by 1 base, 6 bases remained unmatched. This CDR3 spans 17 amino acids. The germline V gene has CDR1 PRHDT and CDR2 FYEKMQ (reference sequence). CDR3 nucleotides: TGTGCCAGCAGCTTCGGGCCACTAGCGGGGAACACCGGGGAGCTGTTTTTT. It codes for CASSFGPLAGNTGELFF. The variable domain in full, completed from reference TRBV13 and TRBJ2-2, reads AAGVIQSPRHLIKEKRETATLKCYPIPRHDTVYWYQQGPGQDPQFLISFYEKMQSDKGSIPDRFSAQQFSDYHSELNMSSLELGDSALYFCASSFGPLAGNTGELFFGEGSRLTVL.

The chain combines TRBV7-8 with TRBJ1-6, with D perhaps TRBD1 (5 bases). This CDR3 is built from 15 residues. The germline CDR1 and CDR2 sequences are SGHVS and FQNEAQ. Trimming left V 8 bases short and J 0 bases short, with 11 bases between. CDR3 bases: TGTGCCAGCCGAACCGACAGCTCCTATAATTCACCCCTCCACTTT. The encoded protein is CASRTDSSYNSPLHF. Together with reference TRBV7-8 and TRBJ1-6, the CDR3 gives the full variable domain: GAGVSQSPRYKVAKRGQDVALRCDPISGHVSLFWYQQALGQGPEFLTYFQNEAQLDKSGLPSDRFFAERPEGSVSTLKIQRTQQEDSAVYLCASRTDSSYNSPLHFGNGTRLTVT.

A few counts support this clonotype. This chain connects TRBV12-3 or TRBV12-4 to TRBJ2-5, with D unclear. The CDR3 has 12 amino acids. V was cut by 6 bases and J by 5 bases, with 10 bases left in between. The CDR3 sequence is CASSQAKETQYF. In nucleotides, the CDR3 is TGTGCCAGCAGCCAAGCGAAGGAGACCCAGTACTTC.

The table lists this clonotype with a few counts. CDR3 sequence: CASSLFFAETGELFF. DNA for the CDR3: TGCGCCAGCAGCTTGTTTTTTGCGGAAACCGGGGAGCTGTTTTTT. This rearrangement joins TRBV5-1 to TRBJ2-2; D not certain. CDR3 length equals 15 residues. CDR1 and CDR2 from the germline V gene are SGHRS and YFSETQ. Trimming shortened V by 1 base and J by 5 bases, and 12 bases separated the two germline ends.

This chain connects TRBV20-1 to TRBJ2-3; D is undetermined. Germline assignment: CDR1 DFQATT and CDR2 SNEGSKA (reference sequence). The germline V and J ends were trimmed by 2 bases and 6 bases, with 9 bases remaining between them. The CDR3 loop spans 12 amino acids. CDR3 nucleotides: TGCAGTGCTAGATACCGGCTTGATACGCAGTATTTT. Protein product: CSARYRLDTQYF.

V is TRBV20-1 and J is TRBJ2-7, with TRBD2 matching 10 bases. The germline V gene encodes CDR1 DFQATT and CDR2 SNEGSKA (reference sequence). Losses at the gene ends were 3 bases for V and 0 bases for J; bases not matched to a gene: 5. The CDR3 loop spans 15 amino acids. CDR3 sequence: CSASPLAGASYEQYF. The DNA for the CDR3 is TGCAGTGCTAGTCCCCTAGCGGGAGCCTCCTACGAGCAGTACTTC.

The chain has TRBV7-3 and TRBJ2-1; tentative D call: TRBD1 (5 bases). CDR1 is SGHTA and CDR2 is FQGTGA in the germline V gene. The V and J ends lost 2 bases and 6 bases respectively, with 11 bases between them. The length of the CDR3 is 14 residues. CDR3 residues: CASSLEGVFNEQFF. The CDR3 DNA reads as TGTGCCAGCAGCTTAGAAGGGGTTTTCAATGAGCAGTTCTTC.

This clonotype appeared a single time. The chain uses TRBV3-1 and TRBJ2-5; TRBD1 aligns across 8 bases. CDR1 is LGHDT, CDR2 YNNKEL, per germline (reference sequence). The trim removed 1 base at V and 5 bases at J, leaving 9 bases unmatched. The CDR3 is 16 amino acids. The CDR3 here is CASSQARTGTGETQYF. The CDR3 DNA reads TGTGCCAGCAGCCAAGCTCGGACAGGGACGGGGGAGACCCAGTACTTC.

This clonotype showed up just a few times. The chain couples TRBV20-1 to TRBJ1-2; D might be TRBD1 (6 bases). CDR1 DFQATT and CDR2 SNEGSKA come from the germline V gene (reference sequence). The CDR3 extends over 13 amino acids. Trimming removed 6 bases at V and 4 bases at J, with 15 bases between. The CDR3 reads CSAPEQGIYGYTF. DNA of the CDR3: TGCAGTGCGCCGGAACAGGGAATCTATGGCTACACCTTC.

This clonotype was observed a handful of times. The V and J genes are TRBV10-3 and TRBJ2-5; tentative D call: TRBD2 (5 bases). Between the trimmed V and J ends, which lost 8 bases and 5 bases, there was a span of 15 bases. The V gene's germline CDR1 is ENHRY and CDR2 SYGVKD. The length of the CDR3 is 13 residues. The CDR3 DNA sequence: TGTGCCATCGACGAGGGCCCTACGGAGACCCAGTACTTC. As protein: CAIDEGPTETQYF.

This sequence joins TRBV6-1 and TRBJ2-7; the match to TRBD2 covers 12 bases. This CDR3 region has 15 residues. V was pared by 6 bases and J by 6 bases, with 9 bases of the junction left unmatched. CDR1 MNHNS and CDR2 SASEGT come from the germline V gene. The CDR3 loop reads CASRMTSGRFGEQYF. The CDR3 DNA reads as TGTGCCAGCAGAATGACTAGCGGGAGATTCGGCGAGCAGTACTTC.

The gene calls are TRBV2 and TRBJ2-1; D not resolved. V gave up 7 bases and J gave up 8 bases, with 6 bases separating them. The CDR3 totals 10 residues. The germline V gene encodes CDR1 SNHLY and CDR2 FYNNEI. For the CDR3, the DNA is TGTGCCAGCATGGTCTATGAGCAGTTCTTC. Its protein product is CASMVYEQFF.

This chain uses TRBV10-3 with TRBJ2-5, with 8 positions matching TRBD1. CDR3 length: 15 amino acids. J lost 1 base, V lost 4 bases, and 5 bases had no gene match. Germline lookup yields CDR1 ENHRY and CDR2 SYGVKD. Written as DNA, the CDR3 is TGTGCCATCAGTGTGGGGACAGGACCCCAAGAGACCCAGTACTTC. This translates into CAISVGTGPQETQYF.

This clonotype was detected only a few times. This rearrangement joins TRBV6-1 to TRBJ1-2; possible D gene TRBD1, 5 bases. CDR3 length equals 16 residues. Trimming cost V 7 bases and J 5 bases, with 23 bases left between them. Looked up from germline, CDR1 is MNHNS and CDR2 is SASEGT. The CDR3 region is CASKTGLTDGTYGYTF. The CDR3 DNA reads as TGTGCCAGCAAGACCGGATTGACAGACGGAACATATGGCTACACCTTC.

This clonotype occurred a few times. This rearrangement joins TRBV7-9 to TRBJ2-2, with D unresolved. The CDR3 sequence is 15 residues long. CDR1 is SEHNR and CDR2 is FQNEAQ in the germline V gene (reference sequence). The V end was cut by 1 base, the J end by 4 bases, with 10 bases between. CDR3 nucleotides: TGTGCCAGCAGCTTAGATGGCTTACCCACCGGGGAGCTGTTTTTT. Its protein product is CASSLDGLPTGELFF.

This clonotype was observed a handful of times. The rearrangement joins TRBV3-1 to TRBJ2-1; no reliable D call. Trimming pared 7 bases from V and 8 bases from J, leaving 18 bases between. The CDR3 covers 14 residues. Germline CDR1 is LGHDT and CDR2 is YNNKEL (reference sequence). CDR3 loop: CASTSLNQADEQFF. The CDR3 DNA follows: TGTGCCAGCACCTCCTTAAACCAGGCTGATGAGCAGTTCTTC.

CDR3 protein: CASRVRGAQYF. CDR3 DNA: TGTGCCAGCAGAGTTAGGGGTGCGCAGTATTTT. The chain has TRBV2 and TRBJ2-3, with D possibly matching TRBD1 (5 bases). Germline lookup yields CDR1 SNHLY and CDR2 FYNNEI. The CDR3 has 11 residues. V lost 6 bases and J 10 bases, leaving 11 bases between the germline ends.

This clonotype was counted a few times. This chain uses TRBV10-3 with TRBJ1-1, with TRBD1 as a possible D gene (5 bases). The CDR3 runs to 13 residues. Germline CDR1 reads ENHRY; CDR2 reads SYGVKD. The V end lost 4 bases, the J end lost 5 bases, and 11 bases lay between the germline ends. The CDR3 DNA reads TGTGCCATCAGTGCAGGGAGGGAGACTGAAGCTTTCTTT. It yields the protein CAISAGRETEAFF.

In its sample, this clonotype was seen a few times. V is TRBV5-1 and J is TRBJ2-5, with 8 bases matching TRBD2. CDR1 SGHRS and CDR2 YFSETQ come from the germline V gene. The V gene end was trimmed by 1 base and the J gene end by 8 bases; junction bases not matched to a gene: 7. This CDR3 is built from 14 residues. In nucleotides, the CDR3 is TGCGCCAGCAGCTTGAACGGGGGGGCCGGTACCCAGTACTTC. Its protein is CASSLNGGAGTQYF.

This clonotype was picked up many times. The V call is TRBV6-1, the J call TRBJ2-5, with a possible D match to TRBD2 (5 bases). There are 13 residues in the CDR3. The V end lost 5 bases, the J end lost 5 bases, and 12 bases lay between the germline ends. Germline CDR1 and CDR2: MNHNS and SASEGT. The DNA of the CDR3 is TGTGCCAGCAGTCTCGGACTCCCGGAGACCCAGTACTTC. Its protein product is CASSLGLPETQYF.

The chain links TRBV5-6 to TRBJ1-2; D is uncertain. This CDR3 is 12 amino acids long. Between the trimmed V and J ends, which lost 0 bases and 6 bases, there was a span of 6 bases. CDR1 is SGHDT, CDR2 YYEEEE, per germline. CDR3 sequence reads: CASSLATNGYTF. The CDR3 DNA reads as TGTGCCAGCAGCTTGGCAACGAATGGCTACACCTTC.

CDR3 bases: TGCAGTGCTAGAGACCTCGGGGGAAACGAGCAGTACGTC. Its translation is CSARDLGGNEQYV. This rearrangement joins TRBV20-1 to TRBJ2-7, with a tentative D call TRBD2 (6 bases). The CDR3 contains 13 residues. The germline V gene has CDR1 DFQATT and CDR2 SNEGSKA (reference sequence). V lost 0 bases and J 5 bases, leaving 11 bases between the germline ends.